The clone carrying this TCR beta chain was detected only a few times. Antigen unknown. The data were taken from a study of lymphopenia after photon versus proton radiotherapy. Study-wide findings and caveats: Proton therapy kept repertoires fairly stable, unlike photons, which gained effector/memory cells. After lymphocyte nadir, photon-treated repertoires showed oligoclonal expansion, especially CD8+ Temra.

Clones were read by immunoSEQ multiplex PCR, and TCRdb kept only the in-frame ones, dropping some. The sample lists more than 9,500 clones; around 89% were seen once. CDR3 length: 15 residues. Germline V gene data show CDR1 as MNHNS and CDR2 as SASEGT. The V and J ends lost 8 bases and 0 bases respectively, with 14 bases between them. The chain joins TRBV6-1 to TRBJ1-5, with a weak D call TRBD1 (5 bases). The sequencing here drew on peripheral blood, taken from a patient treated with proton-based radiotherapy. This receptor was obtained from a man in his 60s with pancreatic cancer. The CDR3 coding sequence is TGTGCCAGCTCGAGGGGAGAATATAGCAATCAGCCCCAGCATTTT. Its translation is CASSRGEYSNQPQHF.